This T cell receptor (beta chain) originates from a study of control samples from healthy donors and cancer patients. The CDR3 covers 11 residues. V was shortened by 3 bases and J by 11 bases, with 10 bases between the two germline ends. CDR1 is WSHSY, CDR2 SAAADI, per germline. Only in-frame clones appear in the TCRdb table, and some are missing; sequencing was by immunoSEQ multiplex PCR. The data hold around 140,000 clones, with about 93% observed a single time. The chain recombines TRBV10-2 with TRBJ1-1; D is possibly TRBD1 (5 bases). This TCR was recovered from a man aged 35-49 years in good health. Source material: blood. The chain's CDR3 is CASSDRRGAFF. The CDR3 nucleotides read TGCGCCAGCAGTGACAGACGGGGCGCTTTCTTT.